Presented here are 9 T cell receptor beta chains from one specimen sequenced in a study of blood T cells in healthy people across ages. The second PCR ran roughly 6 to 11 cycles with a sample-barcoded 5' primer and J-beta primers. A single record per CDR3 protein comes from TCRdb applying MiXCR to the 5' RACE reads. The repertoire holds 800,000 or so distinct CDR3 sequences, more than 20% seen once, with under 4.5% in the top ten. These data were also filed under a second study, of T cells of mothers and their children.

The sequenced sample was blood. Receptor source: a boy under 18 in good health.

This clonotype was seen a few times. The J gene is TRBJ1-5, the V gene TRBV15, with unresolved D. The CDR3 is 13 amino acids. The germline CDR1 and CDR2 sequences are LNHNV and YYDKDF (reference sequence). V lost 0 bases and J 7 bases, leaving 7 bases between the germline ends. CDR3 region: CATSRDREQPQHF. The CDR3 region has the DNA TGTGCCACCAGCAGAGATAGGGAACAGCCCCAGCATTTT.

The CDR3 protein is CASTIAGQANEKLFF. The CDR3 DNA is TGTGCCAGCACGATTGCGGGACAGGCTAATGAAAAACTGTTTTTT. This rearrangement joins TRBV12-3 or TRBV12-4 to TRBJ1-4; TRBD1 agrees at 8 bases. V shed 7 bases and J 3 bases; nucleotides not matched to a gene: 7. The CDR3 loop spans 15 amino acids.

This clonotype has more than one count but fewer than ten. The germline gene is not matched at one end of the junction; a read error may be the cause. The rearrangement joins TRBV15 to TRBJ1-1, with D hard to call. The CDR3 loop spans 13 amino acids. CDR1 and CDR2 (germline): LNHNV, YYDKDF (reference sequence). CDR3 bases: TGTGCCACTAGCAGAGGCCGGAAGACTGAAGCTTTCTTT. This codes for CATSRGRKTEAFF.

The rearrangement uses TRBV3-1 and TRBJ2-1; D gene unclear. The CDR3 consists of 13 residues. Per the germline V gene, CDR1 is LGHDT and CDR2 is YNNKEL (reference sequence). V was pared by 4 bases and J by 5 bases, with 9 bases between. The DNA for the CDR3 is TGTGCCAGCAGCCCCAGATCAAACAATGAGCAGTTCTTC. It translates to CASSPRSNNEQFF.

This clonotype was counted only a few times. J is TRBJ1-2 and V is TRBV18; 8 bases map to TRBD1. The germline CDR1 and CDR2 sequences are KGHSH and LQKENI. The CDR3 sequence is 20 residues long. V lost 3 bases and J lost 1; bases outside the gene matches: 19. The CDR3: CASSPYGSGDRPNYNYGYTF. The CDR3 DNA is TGTGCCAGCTCACCGTATGGTAGTGGGGACAGGCCCAACTATAACTATGGCTACACCTTC.

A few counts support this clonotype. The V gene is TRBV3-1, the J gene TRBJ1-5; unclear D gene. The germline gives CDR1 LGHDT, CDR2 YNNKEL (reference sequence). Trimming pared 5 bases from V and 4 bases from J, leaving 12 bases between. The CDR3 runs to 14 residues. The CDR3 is CASSLNTGNQPQHF. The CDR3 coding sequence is TGTGCCAGCAGCTTAAACACGGGAAATCAGCCCCAGCATTTT.

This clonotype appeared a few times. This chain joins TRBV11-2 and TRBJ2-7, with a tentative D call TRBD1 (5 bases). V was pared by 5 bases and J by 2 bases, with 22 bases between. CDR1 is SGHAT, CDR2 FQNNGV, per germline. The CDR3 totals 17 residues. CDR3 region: CASSPPRTSQFPYEQYF. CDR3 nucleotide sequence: TGTGCCAGCAGCCCCCCTCGGACATCCCAATTCCCCTACGAGCAGTACTTC.

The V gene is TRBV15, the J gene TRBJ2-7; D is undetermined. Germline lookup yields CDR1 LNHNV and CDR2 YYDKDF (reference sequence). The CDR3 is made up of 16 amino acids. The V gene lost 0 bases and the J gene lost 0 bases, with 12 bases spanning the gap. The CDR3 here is CATSRDGLFDSYEQYF. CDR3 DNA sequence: TGTGCCACCAGCAGAGATGGTCTCTTCGACTCCTACGAGCAGTACTTC.

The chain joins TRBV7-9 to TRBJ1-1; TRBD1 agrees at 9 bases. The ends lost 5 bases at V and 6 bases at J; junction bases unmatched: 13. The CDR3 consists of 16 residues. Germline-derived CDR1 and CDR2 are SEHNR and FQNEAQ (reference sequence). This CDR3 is CASSLLRTGVFPEAFF. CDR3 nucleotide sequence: TGTGCCAGCAGCCTTCTTCGGACAGGGGTTTTCCCTGAAGCTTTCTTT.